The 14 T cell receptor beta chains below come from one sample, sequenced in a study of metastatic and nonmetastatic thyroid tumors. TCRdb re-processed the PCR reads through MiXCR. Counted here are 30,000 to 35,000 clones, about a fifth occurring once; the ten biggest clones make up about 3%. The entire patient cohort was treatment-naive prior to thyroid surgery. Specimen: tumor tissue. The source is a male donor with papillary thyroid cancer or a benign thyroid nodule (not recorded which). Some clones in this sample may be carry-over from other donors' samples.

In its sample, this clone was seen many times. The chain links TRBV10-2 to TRBJ1-3; D gene unclear. Trimming took 5 bases from V and 0 from J, leaving 5 bases between them. This CDR3 region has 13 residues. CDR1 and CDR2 (germline): WSHSY, SAAADI. This CDR3 is CASSQSSGNTIYF. For the CDR3, the DNA is TGCGCCAGCAGTCAGAGCTCTGGAAACACCATATATTTT.

This clone was observed at least ten times. J is TRBJ2-1 and V is TRBV12-3 or TRBV12-4; 9 bases align to TRBD2. This CDR3 has 17 amino acids. V gave up 3 bases and J gave up 5 bases; unmatched junction bases: 11. In nucleotides, the CDR3 is TGTGCCAGCAGTTTCACCATGGTAGCGGGAGAAGACAATGAGCAGTTCTTC. Translation: CASSFTMVAGEDNEQFF.

Within the sample, this clone is medium-sized (0.01 to 0.1%). V usage is TRBV10-3 and J usage is TRBJ2-2; 7 bases are shared with TRBD1. The CDR3 has 17 residues. The ends lost 5 bases at V and 1 base at J; junction bases unmatched: 10. Germline assignment: CDR1 ENHRY and CDR2 SYGVKD. In nucleotides, the CDR3 is TGTGCCATCAGTTCAGCCGGGACAGACGAGAACACCGGGGAGCTGTTTTTT. Translating gives CAISSAGTDENTGELFF.

This clone has a handful of counts. The rearrangement uses TRBV12-3 or TRBV12-4 and TRBJ1-1; 8 nucleotides line up with TRBD1. Trimming removed 1 base from V and 4 bases from J; junction bases left unmatched: 8. CDR3 length equals 16 residues. CDR3 bases: TGTGCCAGCAGTTTAGGAACAGGACAGGGTATCACTGAAGCTTTCTTT. Its protein product is CASSLGTGQGITEAFF.

By proportion, this clone is medium-sized (0.01 to 0.1%). This chain joins TRBV7-2 and TRBJ2-7; 9 bases are a match to TRBD2. Per germline, CDR1 SGHTA and CDR2 FQGNSA. The CDR3 contains 17 residues. V trimming: 5 bases; J trimming: 5 bases; junction bases outside the gene matches: 16. The CDR3 region is CASSPRASGIRRHEQYF. The CDR3 nucleotides read TGTGCCAGCAGCCCCCGAGCTAGCGGGATTCGGCGGCACGAGCAGTACTTC.

This clone showed up many times. This rearrangement joins TRBV19 to TRBJ1-2; the D is unclear. This CDR3 region has 13 residues. CDR1 and CDR2 from the germline V gene are LNHDA and SQIVND (reference sequence). Deletions cut 0 bases from V and 7 bases from J, with 9 bases between. The CDR3 loop is CASSIDRVGGYTF. The CDR3 bases are TGTGCCAGTAGTATAGATCGGGTCGGTGGCTACACCTTC.

J is TRBJ2-2 and V is TRBV4-2; D remains ambiguous. The CDR3 covers 15 residues. Germline loops: CDR1 LGHNA, CDR2 YNFKEQ. In DNA form, the CDR3 reads TGTGTAAGCAGCCAAGAAGTAGCTGCAACCGGGGAGCTGTTTTTT. Translating gives CVSSQEVAATGELFF.

This clone is classed as medium-sized. The J gene is TRBJ2-7, the V gene TRBV12-3 or TRBV12-4; D is uncertain. V dropped 3 bases and J dropped 6 bases, with 12 bases sitting between them. The CDR3 has 13 residues. CDR3: CASSFRPSSEQYF. For the CDR3, the DNA is TGTGCCAGCAGTTTTAGGCCATCTTCCGAGCAGTACTTC.

This clone showed up many times. A clone one base away is much larger, so this may be a read error. The V and J genes are TRBV20-1 and TRBJ2-7; unclear D gene. CDR1 DFQATT and CDR2 SNEGSKA come from the germline V gene (reference sequence). This CDR3 has 12 residues. The CDR3 here is CSAASNIYEQCF. The CDR3 bases are TGCAGTGCTGCGTCTAACATCTACGAGCAGTGCTTC.

This clone occurred many times. The V and J genes are TRBV3-1 and TRBJ2-3, with D unclear. The CDR3 is made up of 14 amino acids. Germline V gives CDR1 LGHDT, CDR2 YNNKEL (reference sequence). The V end was cut by 3 bases, the J end by 2 bases, with 9 bases between. The CDR3 DNA sequence: TGTGCCAGCAGCCATGGCGGACCCACAGATACGCAGTATTTT. Translated, it gives CASSHGGPTDTQYF.

This clone showed up just a few times. V gene TRBV28 combines with J gene TRBJ2-7; 11 bases match TRBD1. The CDR3 totals 15 residues. The J segment lost 7 bases and the V segment lost 6 bases, leaving 11 bases of the junction unmatched. Germline loops: CDR1 MDHEN, CDR2 SYDVKM. CDR3 amino acids: CASSPRTGGADEQYF. In nucleotides, the CDR3 is TGTGCCAGCAGCCCAAGGACAGGGGGCGCGGATGAGCAGTACTTC.

This clone showed up many times. The chain has TRBV6-2 or TRBV6-3 and TRBJ1-5; D is ambiguous. The CDR3 is 14 amino acids. Deletions cut 3 bases from V and 3 bases from J, with 9 bases between. Germline CDR1 is MNHEY and CDR2 is SVGEGT. CDR3 in amino acids: CASSYPGSNQPQHF. The CDR3, as DNA: TGTGCCAGCAGTTATCCGGGGTCCAATCAGCCCCAGCATTTT.

Details on this clone: Just one base apart from a much larger clone, this may be a read error. The chain is built from TRBV5-6 and TRBJ2-7; D is unresolved. This CDR3 has 14 amino acids. Germline loops: CDR1 SGHDT, CDR2 YYEEEE. The ends were cut back, 0 bases at V and 5 bases at J, with 12 bases in the middle. The CDR3 sequence is CASSLVVAPHEQYF. CDR3 coding DNA: TGTGCCAGCAGCTTGGTGGTGGCGCCACACGAGCAGTACTTC.

This clone was seen ten or more times. The chain has TRBV20-1 and TRBJ2-5; no firm D call. This CDR3 region has 12 residues. Germline lookup yields CDR1 DFQATT and CDR2 SNEGSKA (reference sequence). The V gene lost 3 bases and the J gene lost 5 bases, with 10 bases spanning the gap. The CDR3 nucleotides are TGCAGTGCTAGGAAGCTTGATGAGACCCAGTACTTC. Protein: CSARKLDETQYF.